This T cell receptor (beta chain) stems from a study of shared T cell receptors in the human thymus. Here immunoSEQ multiplex PCR was the method, and the copy in TCRdb shows in-frame clones only, minus some. The repertoire holds under 450,000 clones, with roughly 94% as singletons. Germline V CDR1 and CDR2: MDHEN, SYDVKM. Trimming cost V 10 bases and J 2 bases, with 20 bases left between them. This CDR3 is built from 15 residues. V is TRBV28 and J is TRBJ1-2; a weak D match, TRBD1 (6 bases). This sequence originates from a human donor. The sequenced material came from thymocytes. This CDR3 reads CAILPSGVWNYGYTF. The CDR3 region has the DNA TGTGCCATCCTACCTTCAGGGGTATGGAACTATGGCTACACCTTC.